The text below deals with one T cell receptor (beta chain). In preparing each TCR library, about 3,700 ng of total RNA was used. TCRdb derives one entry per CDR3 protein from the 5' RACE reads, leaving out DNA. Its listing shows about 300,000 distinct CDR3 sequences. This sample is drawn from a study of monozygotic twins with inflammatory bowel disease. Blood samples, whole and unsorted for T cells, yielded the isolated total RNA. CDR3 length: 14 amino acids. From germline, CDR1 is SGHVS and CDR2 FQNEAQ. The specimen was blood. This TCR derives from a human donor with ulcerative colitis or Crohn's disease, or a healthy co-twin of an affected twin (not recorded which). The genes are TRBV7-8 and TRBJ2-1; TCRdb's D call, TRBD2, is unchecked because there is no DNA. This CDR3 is CASSPSLRTNEQFF.